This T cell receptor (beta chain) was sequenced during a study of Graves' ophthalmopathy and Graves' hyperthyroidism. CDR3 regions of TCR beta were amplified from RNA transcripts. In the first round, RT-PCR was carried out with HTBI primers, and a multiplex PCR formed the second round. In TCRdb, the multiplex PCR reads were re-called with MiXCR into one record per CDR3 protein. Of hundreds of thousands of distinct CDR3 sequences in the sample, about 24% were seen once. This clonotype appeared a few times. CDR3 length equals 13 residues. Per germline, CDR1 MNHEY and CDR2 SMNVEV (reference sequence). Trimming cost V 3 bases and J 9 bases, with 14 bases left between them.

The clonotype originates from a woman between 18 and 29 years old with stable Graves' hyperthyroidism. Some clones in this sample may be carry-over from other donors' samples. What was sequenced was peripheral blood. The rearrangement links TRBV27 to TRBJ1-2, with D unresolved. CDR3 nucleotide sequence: TGTGCCAGCAGTTTTTCCCGAGCAGATAGCTACACCTTC. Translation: CASSFSRADSYTF.